Sequencing of this T cell receptor (beta chain) was carried out in a study of CD8 T cells in Susac syndrome. Study observations and caveats: It was acknowledged by the study that relatively few individuals were included in its TCR sequencing and HLA analysis. In Susac patients, clonal expansion was not detected in CD4+ cells.

cDNA came from approximately 0.5 to 1 ug RNA primed by random hexamers. TCRdb itself ran the immunoSEQ multiplex PCR reads through MiXCR, one entry per CDR3 protein. The table lists about 180,000 distinct CDR3 sequences, over 90% of them singletons, with around 0.095% in the top ten. TCR beta was sequenced from blood CD8+ and CD4+ T cells. Negative isolation yielded CD4+ and CD8+ T cells, and FACS enriched TEMRA cells. The germline gives CDR1 LGHNA, CDR2 YSLEER. CDR3 length: 14 residues. Trimming stripped 0 bases from V and 2 bases from J, with 8 bases between. On this clonotype: What it recognizes is unknown.

This receptor was obtained from a human donor with Susac syndrome. The rearrangement joins TRBV4-3 to TRBJ2-7; D is uncertain. Sequencing was performed on CD4+ T cells from PBMCs. The CDR3 DNA is TGCGCCAGCAGCCAAGAGGTGGGTCCCTACGAGCAGTACTTC. Translating it yields CASSQEVGPYEQYF.